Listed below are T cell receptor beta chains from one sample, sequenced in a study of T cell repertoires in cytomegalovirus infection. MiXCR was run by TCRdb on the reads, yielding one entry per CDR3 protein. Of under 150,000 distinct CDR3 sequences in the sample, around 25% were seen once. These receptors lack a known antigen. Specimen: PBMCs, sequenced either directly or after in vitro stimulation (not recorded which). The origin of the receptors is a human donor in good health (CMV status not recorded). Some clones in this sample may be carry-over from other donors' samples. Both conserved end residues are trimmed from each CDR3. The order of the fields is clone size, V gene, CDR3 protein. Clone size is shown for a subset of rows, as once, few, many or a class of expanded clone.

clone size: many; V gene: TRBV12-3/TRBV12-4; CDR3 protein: ASTPGMGVDEKLF
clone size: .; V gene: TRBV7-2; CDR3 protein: ASSTSGRAGETQY
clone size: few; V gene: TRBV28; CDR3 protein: ASSFGLAGGPPGELF
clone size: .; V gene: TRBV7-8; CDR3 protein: ASSWERDQPQH
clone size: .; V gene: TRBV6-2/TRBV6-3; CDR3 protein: ASSLTLAIGETQY
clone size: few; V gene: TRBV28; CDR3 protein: ASLPFTGDYGYT
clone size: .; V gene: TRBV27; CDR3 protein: ASRSGGLVGYT
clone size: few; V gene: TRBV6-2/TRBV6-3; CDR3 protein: ASSSFSYNEQF
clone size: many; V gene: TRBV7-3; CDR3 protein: ASSSRGAGVDEQF
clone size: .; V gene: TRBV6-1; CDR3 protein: ASAKMTSGRDKVY
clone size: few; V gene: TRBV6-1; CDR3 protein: ASRSMGQGFSGYT
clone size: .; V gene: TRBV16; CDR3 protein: ASSQSGAWAPEF
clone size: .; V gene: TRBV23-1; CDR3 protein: ASSQPWPPGGTDTQY
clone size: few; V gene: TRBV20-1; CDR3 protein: SARDRTGGVGEQY
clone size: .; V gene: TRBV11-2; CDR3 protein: ASSLAPGTQGIQY
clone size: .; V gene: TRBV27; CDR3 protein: ASSPPGRQGYT
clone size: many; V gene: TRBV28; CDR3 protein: ASSRDRRNSPLH
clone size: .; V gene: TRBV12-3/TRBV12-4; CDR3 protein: ASSHRGISEKLF
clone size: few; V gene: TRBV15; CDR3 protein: ATRRGAGVTDTQY
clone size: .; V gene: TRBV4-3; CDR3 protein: ASSSSGTRSSDTQY
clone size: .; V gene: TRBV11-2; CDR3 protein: ASSSSPRYEQY
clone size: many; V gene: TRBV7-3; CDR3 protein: ASTVSGSGTGEQF
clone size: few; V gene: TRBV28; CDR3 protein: ASMEVDGTEAF
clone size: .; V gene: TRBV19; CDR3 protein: ASKKGLAGAPYNEQF
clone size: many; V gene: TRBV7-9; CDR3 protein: ASSPGSVIQPQH
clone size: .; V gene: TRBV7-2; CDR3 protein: ASSFRMSGTEAF
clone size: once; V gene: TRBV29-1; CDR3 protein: SVVPAISGNTIY
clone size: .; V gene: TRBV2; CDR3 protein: ASSRADYEQY
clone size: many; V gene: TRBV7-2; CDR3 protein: ASSLVSRFSNYGYT
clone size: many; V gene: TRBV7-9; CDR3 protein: ASSLRAGMETQY
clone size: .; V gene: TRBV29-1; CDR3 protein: SGMIGAMNTEAF
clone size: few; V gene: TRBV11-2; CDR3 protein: ASSFRNRGYTDTQY
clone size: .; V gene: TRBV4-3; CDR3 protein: ASSQDRALNEQF
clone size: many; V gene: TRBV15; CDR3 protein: ATSRGPLPQETQY
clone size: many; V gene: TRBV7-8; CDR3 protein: ASSLGQSSGNTIY